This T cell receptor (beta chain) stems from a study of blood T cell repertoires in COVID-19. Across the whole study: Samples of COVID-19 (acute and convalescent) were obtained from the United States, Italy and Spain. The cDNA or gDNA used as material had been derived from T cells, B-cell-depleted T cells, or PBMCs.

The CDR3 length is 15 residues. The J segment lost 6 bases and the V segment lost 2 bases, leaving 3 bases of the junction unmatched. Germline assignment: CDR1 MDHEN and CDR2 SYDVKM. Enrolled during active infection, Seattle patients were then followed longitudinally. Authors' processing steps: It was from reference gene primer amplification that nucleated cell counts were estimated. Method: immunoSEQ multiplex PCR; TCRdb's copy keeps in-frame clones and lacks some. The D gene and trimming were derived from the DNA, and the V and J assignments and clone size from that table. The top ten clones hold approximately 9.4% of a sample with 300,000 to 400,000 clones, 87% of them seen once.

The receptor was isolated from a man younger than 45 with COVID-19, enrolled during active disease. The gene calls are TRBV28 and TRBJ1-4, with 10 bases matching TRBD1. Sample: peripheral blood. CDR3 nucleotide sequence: TGTGCCAGCAGTTTAGGTGGGACAGGGGATGAAAAACTGTTTTTT. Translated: CASSLGGTGDEKLFF.